The next 13 T cell receptor beta chains were all read from a single sample in a study of regulatory T cells in long-lasting Graves disease (dated by TCRdb to the early 2020s). The library was generated by multiplex PCR. Sequenced on an Illumina HiSeq 4000. To build TCR beta libraries, CDR3 regions were amplified by Arm-PCR using iRepertoire HTBI primers. TCRdb passed the public sequencing reads through fastp at Q25 and MiXCR, retaining productive beta sequences. A single entry per CDR3 protein holds the most common genes and DNA from its merged rows. For this sample the table gives approximately 270,000 distinct CDR3 sequences, of which 15% to 20% were detected only once. The top ten clonotypes cover approximately 15% of the sample. What the time point label conveys for this sample: newly diagnosed GD, antithyroid drugs for less than 3 months. RNA was extracted from PBMCs in TRIzol for both TCR sequencing and RNA sequencing.

These same data were also listed under a study on T cells in Graves' hyperthyroidism and ophthalmopathy.

The source material was peripheral blood mononuclear cells (PBMCs), sampled at new diagnosis, from a patient treated with antithyroid drugs. The receptors stem from a woman in her twenties or thirties with Graves disease. Donor details come from another sample of the same person, matched by shared clones.

CDR3 region: CASSLDRLYNIQYF. The CDR3 DNA reads as TGTGCCAGCAGTCTCGACAGGCTTTACAACATTCAGTACTTC. The chain combines TRBV6-1 with TRBJ2-4; a possible D gene is TRBD1 (6 bases). Germline values: CDR1 MNHNS, CDR2 SASEGT. The CDR3 covers 14 residues. Between the trimmed V and J ends, which lost 5 bases and 7 bases, there was a span of 15 bases.

The J gene is TRBJ2-7, the V gene TRBV20-1; 11 bases map to TRBD2. The CDR3 length is 14 residues. Germline V gives CDR1 DFQATT, CDR2 SNEGSKA (reference sequence). V shed 2 bases, J shed 1 base, and the junction held 1 base outside the gene matches. The CDR3 is CSARLAGGSYEQYF. As DNA, the CDR3 is TGCAGTGCTAGACTAGCGGGAGGTTCCTACGAGCAGTACTTC.

This clonotype came up once. This may stem from a read error, because a much larger clone lies one nucleotide away. CDR3 residues: CAGSFDRPTGTIYF. CDR3 bases: TGTGCCGGCAGCTTTGACAGGCCCACTGGCACCATATATTTT. The chain joins TRBV7-9 to TRBJ1-3; D may be TRBD1 (6 bases). This CDR3 is 14 amino acids long. Germline-derived CDR1 and CDR2 are SEHNR and FQNEAQ (reference sequence).

The chain is built from TRBV6-2 or TRBV6-3 and TRBJ2-3; D not certain. V lost 4 bases, J lost 8 bases, and 16 bases lay in between. Germline CDR1 reads MNHEY; CDR2 reads SVGEGT. The CDR3 extends over 14 amino acids. For the CDR3, the DNA is TGTGCCAGCAGTTTTTCTCCCGGTCAGGCTACGCAGTATTTT. It specifies CASSFSPGQATQYF.

The chain uses TRBV3-1 and TRBJ2-7, with 9 positions matching TRBD1. This CDR3 spans 15 amino acids. V shed 4 bases, J shed 4 bases, and the junction held 8 bases outside the gene matches. Per the germline V gene, CDR1 is LGHDT and CDR2 is YNNKEL (reference sequence). CDR3 coding DNA: TGTGCCAGCAGCCGCCCAGGGACAGGGAGGTACGAGCAGTACTTC. Its protein is CASSRPGTGRYEQYF.

The sample holds many counts of this clonotype. This chain joins TRBV5-1 and TRBJ1-5, with a weak D call TRBD1 (5 bases). This CDR3 region has 17 residues. Trimming removed 2 bases from V and 1 base from J, with 16 bases in between. Germline V gives CDR1 SGHRS, CDR2 YFSETQ. This chain's CDR3 is CASSLGAIGISNQPQHF. The DNA for the CDR3 is TGCGCCAGCAGCTTAGGGGCTATCGGGATCAGCAATCAGCCCCAGCATTTT.

CDR3 sequence: CASSTLAGESNEQFF. CDR3 nucleotides: TGTGCCAGCAGCACCCTAGCGGGAGAGAGTAATGAGCAGTTCTTC. The J gene is TRBJ2-3, the V gene TRBV3-1; 10 bases are a match to TRBD2. TRBJ2-1 explains the end of the DNA better; the J call may be wrong. The CDR3 runs 15 residues. Per germline, CDR1 LGHDT and CDR2 YNNKEL (reference sequence).

The chain has TRBV20-1 and TRBJ2-7, with a tentative D call TRBD1 (6 bases). Germline CDR1 reads DFQATT; CDR2 reads SNEGSKA (reference sequence). This CDR3 is built from 19 residues. V was clipped by 4 bases and J by 3 bases, with 31 bases between them. The CDR3 loop is CSATLPYGQQRSHHYEQYF. Here the CDR3 DNA reads TGCAGTGCTACACTCCCATATGGACAGCAAAGGTCCCACCACTACGAGCAGTACTTC.

This clonotype has at least ten counts. Written as DNA, the CDR3 is TGCGCCAGCAGCCGACAGGGGGGGAGCACTGAAGCTTTCTTT. It encodes CASSRQGGSTEAFF. The chain recombines TRBV5-1 with TRBJ1-1; TRBD1 matches 9 bases. Losses at the gene ends were 4 bases for V and 4 bases for J; bases not matched to a gene: 5. CDR3 size: 14 residues. Germline V gene sequence: CDR1 SGHRS, CDR2 YFSETQ.

The chain is built from TRBV5-6 and TRBJ1-1; D gene ambiguous. The CDR3 has 16 residues. From germline, CDR1 is SGHDT and CDR2 YYEEEE. Between the trimmed V and J ends, which lost 1 base and 3 bases, there was a span of 16 bases. DNA for the CDR3: TGTGCCAGCAGCTTGTACTTGGGATCTTTGGACACTGAAGCTTTCTTT. This sequence encodes CASSLYLGSLDTEAFF.

This clonotype was recorded at least ten times. The chain couples TRBV12-3 or TRBV12-4 to TRBJ1-3, with TRBD1 matching 8 bases. Trimming removed 6 bases from V and 4 bases from J; junction bases left unmatched: 11. CDR3 length: 16 residues. The CDR3 DNA reads TGTGCCAGCAGCTACCCGGACAGGGAGGGAGGAAACACCATATATTTT. It translates to CASSYPDREGGNTIYF.

Many counts were recorded for this clonotype. The gene calls are TRBV20-1 and TRBJ1-4; weak D call: TRBD1 (5 bases). The CDR3 is 15 amino acids. Deletions cut 0 bases from V and 3 bases from J, with 11 bases between. Germline V CDR1 and CDR2: DFQATT, SNEGSKA (reference sequence). The CDR3 loop reads CSARDLGGANEKLFF. The CDR3, as DNA: TGCAGTGCTAGAGATCTCGGGGGAGCTAATGAAAAACTGTTTTTT.

The chain links TRBV6-9 to TRBJ1-3; weak D call: TRBD1 (5 bases). This CDR3 region has 15 residues. The V end was cut by 3 bases, the J end by 3 bases, with 12 bases between. The germline V gene has CDR1 MNHGY and CDR2 SVAAGI. The CDR3: CASSYSGGGGNTIYF. The DNA of the CDR3 is TGTGCCAGCAGTTACTCTGGGGGAGGTGGAAACACCATATATTTT.